The 17 T cell receptor beta chains listed next were all sequenced from one sample in a study of blood T cell repertoires in COVID-19. The protocol was immunoSEQ multiplex PCR, while the TCRdb copy is restricted to in-frame clones and leaves out a portion. The sample lists some 140,000 clones, roughly 86% occurring once. The sequenced sample was peripheral blood. The receptors come from a human donor in a cohort sampled during active COVID-19.

Only one count was recorded for this clone. This chain connects TRBV30 to TRBJ1-2; 7 bases agree with TRBD1. Germline CDR1 is GTSNPN and CDR2 is SVGIG (reference sequence). This CDR3 is 14 amino acids long. The CDR3 nucleotides read TGTGCAAAAGAACCGACAGGGTTTGGCTATGGCTACACCTTC. Protein product: CAKEPTGFGYGYTF.

The chain recombines TRBV19 with TRBJ2-7; tentative D call: TRBD2 (5 bases). The CDR3 has 14 amino acids. CDR1 and CDR2 (germline): LNHDA, SQIVND (reference sequence). V was shortened by 4 bases and J by 2 bases, with 12 bases between the two germline ends. The CDR3 protein is CASSTRRGPYEQYF. DNA of the CDR3: TGTGCCAGTAGTACCCGAAGAGGGCCCTACGAGCAGTACTTC.

The gene calls are TRBV12-5 and TRBJ1-6; D gene unclear. V was shortened by 3 bases and J by 0 bases, with 12 bases between the two germline ends. There are 17 residues in the CDR3. Germline V gene sequence: CDR1 LGHNT, CDR2 FRNRAP. This CDR3 is CASGFVVGSSYNSPLHF. The CDR3 nucleotides are TGTGCTAGTGGTTTCGTCGTAGGGAGCTCCTATAATTCACCCCTCCACTTT. The entire variable domain, with the rest obtained from reference TRBV12-5 and TRBJ1-6, is as follows: DARVTQTPRHKVTEMGQEVTMRCQPILGHNTVFWYRQTMMQGLELLAYFRNRAPLDDSGMPKDRFSAEMPDATLATLKIQPSEPRDSAVYFCASGFVVGSSYNSPLHFGNGTRLTVT.

This clone was recorded only once. The chain links TRBV6-5 to TRBJ2-3, with 8 bases identical to TRBD2. The germline V gene has CDR1 MNHEY and CDR2 SVGAGI. This CDR3 region has 14 residues. V lost 7 bases, J lost 4 bases, and 7 bases stayed unmatched. CDR3 in amino acids: CASTSGGRSDTQYF. CDR3 DNA sequence: TGTGCCAGCACCAGCGGGGGAAGATCAGATACGCAGTATTTT.

This clone is a singleton in its sample. The V gene is TRBV5-1, the J gene TRBJ2-3; TRBD2 aligns across 16 bases. J was trimmed by 6 bases and V by 4 bases; bases with no gene match: 5. Germline V lookup: CDR1 SGHRS, CDR2 YFSETQ. The CDR3 is 16 residues long. The CDR3 DNA sequence: TGCGCCAGCAGCGTGGGACTAGCGGGGGGGCTGGATACGCAGTATTTT. Protein sequence: CASSVGLAGGLDTQYF.

This clone has just a few counts. This sequence joins TRBV6-1 and TRBJ2-3; 10 bases align to TRBD2. This CDR3 comprises 19 residues. From germline, CDR1 is MNHNS and CDR2 SASEGT. The V segment lost 3 bases and the J segment 0 bases; nucleotides outside the gene matches: 12. The CDR3 DNA reads TGTGCCAGCAGTGATGGGGGGGTAGCGGGGGGCAGGAGCACAGATACGCAGTATTTT. Translation gives CASSDGGVAGGRSTDTQYF.

The chain recombines TRBV7-9 with TRBJ2-3; TRBD2 matches at 11 bases. V lost 5 bases to trimming and J lost 3 bases; unmatched junction nucleotides: 13. CDR1 and CDR2 (germline): SEHNR, FQNEAQ (reference sequence). The CDR3 length is 18 residues. CDR3 nucleotide sequence: TGTGCCAGCAGCGGGCACCGACTAGCGGGGTTTGGTACAGATACGCAGTATTTT. It translates to CASSGHRLAGFGTDTQYF.

The gene calls are TRBV20-1 and TRBJ1-2, with D perhaps TRBD1 (5 bases). V lost 3 bases and J 3 bases, leaving 20 bases between the germline ends. Looked up from germline, CDR1 is DFQATT and CDR2 is SNEGSKA (reference sequence). The CDR3 extends over 16 amino acids. The CDR3 region is CSASTNLGGSDYGYTF. CDR3 sequence (DNA): TGCAGTGCTAGTACTAATCTGGGGGGGTCAGACTATGGCTACACCTTC.

The CDR3 region is CATSRRTGDSGANVLTF. The CDR3 DNA reads as TGTGCCACCAGCAGAAGGACAGGGGACTCTGGGGCCAACGTCCTGACTTTC. The chain joins TRBV15 to TRBJ2-6, with 9 bases matching TRBD1. This CDR3 spans 17 amino acids. Germline CDR1 reads LNHNV; CDR2 reads YYDKDF (reference sequence). Germline trimming cut 2 bases from V and 0 bases from J; bases unmatched to any gene: 2.

The V gene is TRBV5-6, the J gene TRBJ2-2, with TRBD2 matching 11 bases. Germline loops: CDR1 SGHDT, CDR2 YYEEEE. V lost 2 bases, J lost 4 bases, and 4 bases stayed unmatched. CDR3 length: 16 amino acids. The CDR3 protein is CASSFPSGGSTGELFF. For the CDR3, the DNA is TGTGCCAGCAGCTTCCCTAGCGGGGGGTCCACCGGGGAGCTGTTTTTT.

The DNA for the CDR3 is TGTGCCAGCAGCCCGCGGGGTATTTACGAGCAGTACTTC. This codes for CASSPRGIYEQYF. The chain recombines TRBV7-2 with TRBJ2-7; tentatively, D is TRBD2 (6 bases). CDR1 SGHTA and CDR2 FQGNSA come from the germline V gene. With 5 bases removed from V and 4 bases from J, the gap between germline ends came to 12 bases. This CDR3 comprises 13 residues.

The chain is built from TRBV1 and TRBJ1-6; no DNA check was done on the table's D call, TRBD1. TRBV1 corresponds to a pseudogene. The CDR3 runs 14 residues. CDR3 amino acids: CTSSQGGGHSPLHF. CDR3 sequence (DNA): TGCACCAGCAGCCAAGGGGGCGGACATTCACCCCTCCACTTT.

This rearrangement joins TRBV7-8 to TRBJ2-2; TRBD2 aligns across 12 bases. Germline V lookup: CDR1 SGHVS, CDR2 FQNEAQ. This CDR3 is 17 amino acids long. Germline trimming cut 5 bases from V and 3 bases from J; bases unmatched to any gene: 7. CDR3 in amino acids: CASSPSGLAGHTGELFF. For the CDR3, the DNA is TGTGCCAGCAGCCCCTCGGGACTAGCGGGTCACACCGGGGAGCTGTTTTTT. Based on the CDR3 plus reference TRBV7-8 and TRBJ2-2, the full variable domain is GAGVSQSPRYKVAKRGQDVALRCDPISGHVSLFWYQQALGQGPEFLTYFQNEAQLDKSGLPSDRFFAERPEGSVSTLKIQRTQQEDSAVYLCASSPSGLAGHTGELFFGEGSRLTVL.

The genes are TRBV9 and TRBJ1-6, with D unresolved. The germline CDR1 and CDR2 sequences are SGDLS and YYNGEE. The CDR3 extends over 17 amino acids. V was shortened by 2 bases and J by 5 bases, with 17 bases between the two germline ends. The CDR3 DNA reads TGTGCCAGCAGCGTCGGCACTAAACCCGGCAATAATTCACCCCTCCACTTT. Its protein is CASSVGTKPGNNSPLHF. The entire variable domain, with the rest obtained from reference TRBV9 and TRBJ1-6, is as follows: DSGVTQTPKHLITATGQRVTLRCSPRSGDLSVYWYQQSLDQGLQFLIQYYNGEERAKGNILERFSAQQFPDLHSELNLSSLELGDSALYFCASSVGTKPGNNSPLHFGNGTRLTVT.

This chain connects TRBV14 to TRBJ1-3; D is perhaps TRBD1 (5 bases). The CDR3 sequence is 17 residues long. V lost 0 bases and J 0 bases, leaving 12 bases between the germline ends. CDR1 and CDR2 (germline): SGHDN, FVKESK. The CDR3 DNA reads as TGTGCCAGCAGCCAAGAGGATGGCAGGGTCTCTGGAAACACCATATATTTT. Amino acids: CASSQEDGRVSGNTIYF.

The chain couples TRBV2 to TRBJ2-2; D is unclear. Germline CDR1 reads SNHLY; CDR2 reads FYNNEI. V was cut by 6 bases and J by 2 bases, with 10 bases left in between. CDR3 length: 14 residues. The CDR3 sequence is CASREIRNTGELFF. The DNA of the CDR3 is TGTGCCAGCAGAGAGATAAGAAACACCGGGGAGCTGTTTTTT.

The chain employs TRBV5-1 and TRBJ1-2; TRBD1 matches 8 bases. Germline V lookup: CDR1 SGHRS, CDR2 YFSETQ. The V and J ends lost 4 bases and 7 bases, in that order; junction bases with no gene match: 12. This CDR3 is built from 15 residues. The DNA for the CDR3 is TGCGCCAGCAGCACAGGGGACAGGACCGCGGGTGGCTACACCTTC. Protein: CASSTGDRTAGGYTF.